This T cell receptor (delta chain) emerged from a study of human gamma delta and Vdelta1 T cells. In this sample, this clone turned up a few times. The antigen is undetermined. TCRdb reanalysed the PCR reads with CATT. The data show several thousand delta-chain clones, 30% to 45% seen once. The V and J ends lost 5 bases and 7 bases, in that order; junction bases with no gene match: 25. The CDR3 contains 19 residues. The V gene's germline CDR1 is TSWWSYY and CDR2 QGS. Whole-study findings and limits: Delta One T cells were reportedly polyclonal and broadly cytotoxic against acute myeloid leukemia.

The sequenced material came from Vdelta1 gamma-delta T cells from blood grown in culture (DOT cells). This chain connects TRDV1 to TRDJ1; TRDD2 matches 7 bases. The source of this sequence is a human donor in good health. DNA of the CDR3: TGTGCTCTTGGGCCCTATTCCTACAGGCCGTACTGGCACCAGGGTAAACTCATCTTT. Protein product: CALGPYSYRPYWHQGKLIF.